This T cell receptor beta chain was observed in a study of PD-1 blockade in mismatch repair-deficient tumors. Study-level information: Patients had approximately 12 mismatch repair-deficient cancer types, all previously treated and progressing.

In germline, CDR1 is GTSNPN, CDR2 SVGIG (reference sequence). Trimming left V 0 bases short and J 6 bases short, with 8 bases between. This CDR3 is built from 12 residues. The assay was immunoSEQ multiplex PCR, and TCRdb's table has in-frame clones only and misses some. The sample includes around 10,000 clones, approximately 85% of them seen just once. The specimen comprised PBMCs, sampled approximately 49 weeks after starting pembrolizumab. The clonotype comes from an adult with mismatch repair-deficient cancer. The rearrangement links TRBV30 to TRBJ2-5, with D unclear. CDR3 sequence (DNA): TGTGCCTGGAGTGTCCAGGCAAAGACCCAGTACTTC. This encodes CAWSVQAKTQYF.